A selection of T cell receptor beta chains follows, all from one sample in a study of T cell responses to AZD1222 COVID-19 vaccine. Here immunoSEQ multiplex PCR was the method, and the copy in TCRdb shows in-frame clones only, minus some. The sample carries roughly 260,000 clones, 85% to 95% recorded once. Sequencing was performed on peripheral blood, taken on day 0 of AZD1222 vaccination. The receptors originated from an adult in good health. Both conserved end residues are part of each CDR3. A D gene is named only where the DNA matches it firmly. Clone size, where shown, is once, few, many, or a class for clones that have expanded.

>TRBD1|TRBJ1-2|TRBV7-3|NA
CASSLTGTGEYGYTF
TGTGCCAGCAGCTTAACCGGGACAGGGGAGTATGGCTACACCTTC
>NA|TRBJ1-3|TRBV7-7|NA
CASSTSSGNTIYF
TGTGCTAGCAGCACTTCATCTGGAAACACCATATATTTT
>TRBD2|TRBJ2-5|TRBV6-5|NA
CASMRLAGVQETQYF
TGTGCCAGCATGAGGCTAGCGGGGGTACAAGAGACCCAGTACTTC
>TRBD2|TRBJ2-1|TRBV3-1/TRBV3-2|NA
CASSQVGAGVLNEQFF
TGTGCCAGCAGCCAAGTGGGAGCGGGGGTGTTGAATGAGCAGTTCTTC
>NA|TRBJ1-6|TRBV7-9|NA
CASTTRGGDINSPLHF
TGTGCCAGCACCACCCGGGGGGGGGACATAAATTCACCCCTCCACTTT
>NA|TRBJ2-3|TRBV18|few
CASSPRTDTQYF
TGTGCCAGCTCACCACGGACAGATACGCAGTATTTT
>NA|TRBJ1-1|TRBV6-5|NA
CASSYGGDMNTEAFF
TGTGCCAGCAGTTACGGGGGGGACATGAACACTGAAGCTTTCTTT
>NA|TRBJ2-3|TRBV6-5|NA
CASNSGWPTDTQYF
TGTGCCAGCAATTCGGGTTGGCCCACAGATACGCAGTATTTT
>NA|TRBJ1-1|TRBV10-3|NA
CAITPGAGTEAFF
TGTGCCATCACCCCAGGGGCGGGCACTGAAGCTTTCTTT
>NA|TRBJ2-1|TRBV9|NA
CASSVERETYNEQFF
TGTGCCAGCAGCGTAGAGAGGGAAACTTACAATGAGCAGTTCTTC
>NA|TRBJ1-1|TRBV5-1|NA
CASSSQENTEAFF
TGCGCCAGCAGTTCGCAGGAAAACACTGAAGCTTTCTTT
>NA|TRBJ2-7|TRBV28|few
CASTSWAGGRREQYF
TGTGCCAGCACCTCCTGGGCGGGCGGACGTCGCGAGCAGTACTTC
>NA|TRBJ1-2|TRBV7-9|NA
CASSLGRPNGYTF
TGTGCCAGCAGCTTAGGTCGCCCTAATGGCTACACCTTC
>NA|TRBJ2-5|TRBV2|NA
CASREETQYF
TGTGCCAGCAGGGAGGAGACCCAGTACTTC
>NA|TRBJ1-2|TRBV2|NA
CASSPGPHLGYTF
TGTGCCAGCAGTCCGGGACCTCATTTAGGCTACACCTTC
>TRBD2|TRBJ2-1|TRBV7-3|NA
CASSLTGGSSYNEQFF
TGTGCCAGCAGCTTAACGGGGGGGAGCTCCTACAATGAGCAGTTCTTC
>NA|TRBJ1-5|TRBV30|NA
CAWSLASNQPQHF
TGTGCCTGGAGTCTAGCTAGCAATCAGCCCCAGCATTTT
>NA|TRBJ1-3|TRBV19|NA
CASIDGRGSTGNTIYF
TGTGCCAGTATAGACGGGAGGGGCTCGACTGGAAACACCATATATTTT
>NA|TRBJ1-4|TRBV2|few
CASSEGVTNEKLFF
TGTGCCAGCAGTGAAGGGGTAACTAATGAAAAACTGTTTTTT
>TRBD1|TRBJ1-2|TRBV28|NA
CASSVRGNYGYTF
TGTGCCAGCAGTGTCAGGGGGAACTATGGCTACACCTTC
>NA|TRBJ1-1|TRBV19|NA
CASSWGTPVEAFF
TGTGCCAGTAGTTGGGGTACGCCCGTTGAAGCTTTCTTT
>NA|TRBJ2-5|TRBV2|NA
CASLRRGAWETQYF
TGTGCCAGTCTCCGAAGGGGGGCATGGGAGACCCAGTACTTC
>TRBD1|TRBJ1-2|TRBV11-2|NA
CASSLDWTGSFSYGYTF
TGTGCCAGCAGCTTAGATTGGACAGGTTCGTTTAGCTATGGCTACACCTTC
>TRBD1|TRBJ1-4|TRBV5-1|NA
CASSFDRGREKLFF
TGCGCCAGCAGCTTCGACAGGGGGCGCGAAAAACTGTTTTTT
>TRBD2|TRBJ2-5|TRBV25-1|once
CASSGGTSGDQIGETQYF
TGTGCCAGCAGTGGAGGGACTAGCGGGGACCAGATAGGGGAGACCCAGTACTTC
>TRBD1|TRBJ2-1|TRBV7-2|NA
CASSWDSSYNEQFF
TGTGCCAGCAGCTGGGACAGCTCCTACAATGAGCAGTTCTTC
>NA|TRBJ1-3|TRBV2|NA
CASIDPDLSGNTIYF
TGTGCCAGCATTGATCCCGACCTCTCTGGAAACACCATATATTTT
>NA|TRBJ2-1|TRBV24-1|NA
CATSISAGAEQFF
TGTGCCACCAGTATATCGGCGGGTGCTGAGCAGTTCTTC
>NA|TRBJ2-7|TRBV28|NA
CASSFTPGGPEEQYF
TGTGCCAGCAGTTTTACCCCGGGGGGCCCAGAGGAGCAGTACTTC
>NA|TRBJ1-4|TRBV28|NA
CASSRKATNEKLFF
TGTGCCAGCAGTCGGAAGGCAACTAATGAAAAACTGTTTTTT
>TRBD2|TRBJ2-1|TRBV28|NA
CASSLGGRGQFF
TGTGCCAGCAGTTTAGGCGGGAGAGGGCAGTTCTTC
>NA|TRBJ1-4|TRBV6-5|NA
CATRGIANEKLFF
TGTGCCACCCGTGGAATTGCTAATGAAAAACTGTTTTTT
>TRBD2|TRBJ2-3|TRBV9|NA
CASSESGGLTDTQYF
TGTGCCAGCAGCGAAAGCGGGGGGCTCACAGATACGCAGTATTTT
>NA|TRBJ1-4|TRBV28|NA
CASSSLGSGGNEKLFF
TGTGCCAGCAGTTCCCTTGGGTCCGGGGGCAATGAAAAACTGTTTTTT
>NA|TRBJ1-1|TRBV28|NA
CASRANTEAFF
TGTGCCAGCAGGGCGAACACTGAAGCTTTCTTT
>NA|TRBJ1-1|TRBV14|NA
CASSQERGTEAFF
TGTGCCAGCAGCCAAGAAAGAGGGACTGAAGCTTTCTTT
>NA|TRBJ2-7|TRBV7-2|NA
CASSSMFSYEQYF
TGTGCCAGCAGCTCGATGTTCTCCTACGAGCAGTACTTC
>TRBD1|TRBJ2-7|TRBV5-1|NA
CASSPTGGFYEQYF
TGCGCCAGCAGCCCGACAGGGGGCTTCTACGAGCAGTACTTC
>TRBD2|TRBJ2-7|TRBV7-2|NA
CASSPHSGRGYEQYF
TGTGCCAGCAGCCCTCATAGCGGGAGGGGTTACGAGCAGTACTTC
>TRBD1|TRBJ2-7|TRBV30|NA
CAWSVQGKYEQYF
TGTGCCTGGAGTGTACAGGGGAAATACGAGCAGTACTTC
>NA|TRBJ1-1|TRBV14|NA
CASSHGLHTEAFF
TGTGCCAGCAGCCATGGTTTGCACACTGAAGCTTTCTTT
>NA|TRBJ2-2|TRBV2|NA
CASRHPRGVGTGELFF
TGTGCCAGCAGGCACCCCCGCGGGGTGGGGACCGGGGAGCTGTTTTTT
>NA|TRBJ2-2|TRBV18|NA
CASSPLPGADTGELFF
TGTGCCAGCTCTCCCCTACCAGGGGCTGACACCGGGGAGCTGTTTTTT
>NA|TRBJ1-1|TRBV3-1/TRBV3-2|NA
CASSQGIPNTEAFF
TGTGCCAGCAGCCAAGGTATCCCGAACACTGAAGCTTTCTTT
>TRBD1|TRBJ2-2|TRBV7-2|NA
CASRDRGITGELFF
TGTGCCAGCCGGGACAGGGGGATCACCGGGGAGCTGTTTTTT
>NA|TRBJ2-6|TRBV2|NA
CASTRRGKQKANVLTF
TGTGCCAGCACCCGGAGGGGGAAACAAAAAGCCAACGTCCTGACTTTC
>NA|TRBJ1-2|TRBV7-2|few
CASSRGGTYGYTF
TGTGCCAGCAGCCGGGGAGGTACCTATGGCTACACCTTC
>NA|TRBJ2-3|TRBV6-6|once
CASRDGARTDTQYF
TGTGCCAGCAGGGACGGTGCCCGCACAGATACGCAGTATTTT
>TRBD1|TRBJ2-2|TRBV5-4|NA
CASSLGQSNTGELFF
TGTGCCAGCAGCCTGGGACAGAGCAACACCGGGGAGCTGTTTTTT
>NA|TRBJ1-2|TRBV29-1|once
CSVEDQEESGYTF
TGCAGCGTTGAAGATCAGGAGGAATCTGGCTACACCTTC
>NA|TRBJ2-7|TRBV3-1/TRBV3-2|few
CASSQDNHAGGEQYF
TGTGCCAGCAGCCAAGATAATCACGCCGGGGGCGAGCAGTACTTC
>NA|TRBJ2-7|TRBV19|few
CASSIAGGSYEQYF
TGTGCCAGTAGTATCGCAGGGGGGTCCTACGAGCAGTACTTC
>TRBD2|TRBJ2-1|TRBV29-1|NA
CSVNPGGINEQFF
TGCAGCGTTAACCCGGGAGGGATTAATGAGCAGTTCTTC
>TRBD1|TRBJ2-7|TRBV2|NA
CASTRDRGSDEQYF
TGTGCCAGCACTCGGGACAGGGGATCTGATGAGCAGTACTTC
>NA|TRBJ1-1|TRBV6-5|NA
CASLRPGGNTEAFF
TGTGCCAGCCTACGGCCCGGGGGGAACACTGAAGCTTTCTTT